This is a list of T cell receptor beta chains from one sample in a study of read filtering for tumor transcriptome and immune sequencing. TCRdb ran MiXCR on the reads and lists one entry per CDR3 protein. The sample contains roughly 41,000 distinct CDR3 sequences, approximately 13% of which appear only once. Sample: a population of CD138-negative cells sorted from bone marrow. The source is a donor aged 40 or older with multiple myeloma. Both conserved end residues are part of each CDR3. The D gene is left open where the match is weak. Clone size is given for some rows only: seen once, a few or many times, or a class if the clone is expanded.

TRBV7-3	TRBD2	TRBJ2-1	many	CASSSTSGIYNEQFF	TGTGCCAGCAGCTCGACTAGCGGGATCTACAATGAGCAGTTCTTC
TRBV29-1	TRBD2	TRBJ2-6	.	CSVEDGGGPSGANVLTF	TGCAGCGTTGAAGATGGCGGGGGGCCCTCTGGGGCCAACGTCCTGACTTTC
TRBV5-8	.	TRBJ2-6	.	CASRYRGVSGANVLTF	TGTGCCAGCAGATACAGAGGGGTCTCTGGGGCCAACGTCCTGACTTTC
TRBV7-8	.	TRBJ2-3	many	CASSLVGSRGPDTQYF	TGTGCCAGCAGCTTAGTTGGCTCAAGGGGCCCAGATACGCAGTATTTT
TRBV29-1	.	TRBJ2-5	many	CSVVGLEETQYF	TGCAGCGTTGTTGGGCTGGAAGAGACCCAGTACTTC
TRBV11-2	.	TRBJ1-2	many	CASSYQGRGLIDGYTF	TGTGCCAGCAGCTACCAAGGTCGGGGGTTAATTGATGGCTACACCTTC
TRBV24-1	.	TRBJ1-5	many	CATRRTPLTLSNQPQHF	TGTGCCACCAGGAGGACACCGCTTACCCTAAGCAATCAGCCCCAGCATTTT
TRBV20-1	.	TRBJ1-4	many	CSASPPWAGGGEKLFF	TGCAGTGCTAGTCCCCCCTGGGCAGGCGGAGGTGAAAAACTGTTTTTT
TRBV20-1	TRBD2	TRBJ2-5	many	CSARGLAGVETQYF	TGCAGTGCTAGGGGACTAGCGGGAGTGGAGACCCAGTACTTC
TRBV6-6	TRBD2	TRBJ2-1	many	CASSTGGLAGVLNEQFF	TGTGCCAGCAGTACCGGGGGTCTAGCGGGAGTTCTCAATGAGCAGTTCTTC
TRBV29-1	.	TRBJ1-1	.	CSAPGGPTEALF	TGCAGCGCCCCGGGGGGCCCCACTGAAGCTCTCTTT
TRBV6-5	TRBD2	TRBJ2-3	many	CASSYKWTSGVSTDTQYF	TGTGCCAGCAGTTACAAATGGACTAGCGGGGTTAGCACAGATACGCAGTATTTT
TRBV20-1	TRBD2	TRBJ2-1	large	CSAKRSSGSLNEQFF	TGCAGTGCTAAAAGGTCTAGCGGGAGTCTAAATGAGCAGTTCTTC
TRBV25-1	.	TRBJ2-1	many	CATRQLGNEQFF	TGTGCCACCCGACAGTTGGGCAATGAGCAGTTCTTC
TRBV7-9	.	TRBJ2-1	many	CASSPNRASPYNEQFF	TGTGCCAGCAGCCCCAACAGAGCCTCCCCGTACAATGAGCAGTTCTTC
TRBV7-9	.	TRBJ1-1	many	CASSRSGGKRTEAFF	TGTGCCAGCAGCCGATCTGGGGGAAAGCGCACTGAAGCTTTCTTT
TRBV19	.	TRBJ2-6	many	CASSIVRAGANVLTF	TGTGCCAGCAGTATAGTACGGGCTGGGGCCAACGTCCTGACTTTC
TRBV7-2	.	TRBJ2-1	.	CARSSRSRSGSYNEQFF	TGTGCCAGAAGCTCCCGCTCTCGCTCGGGGTCCTACAATGAGCAGTTCTTC
TRBV7-2	.	TRBJ2-7	many	CASSFQLTYEQYF	TGTGCGAGCAGCTTCCAACTTACGTACGAGCAGTACTTC